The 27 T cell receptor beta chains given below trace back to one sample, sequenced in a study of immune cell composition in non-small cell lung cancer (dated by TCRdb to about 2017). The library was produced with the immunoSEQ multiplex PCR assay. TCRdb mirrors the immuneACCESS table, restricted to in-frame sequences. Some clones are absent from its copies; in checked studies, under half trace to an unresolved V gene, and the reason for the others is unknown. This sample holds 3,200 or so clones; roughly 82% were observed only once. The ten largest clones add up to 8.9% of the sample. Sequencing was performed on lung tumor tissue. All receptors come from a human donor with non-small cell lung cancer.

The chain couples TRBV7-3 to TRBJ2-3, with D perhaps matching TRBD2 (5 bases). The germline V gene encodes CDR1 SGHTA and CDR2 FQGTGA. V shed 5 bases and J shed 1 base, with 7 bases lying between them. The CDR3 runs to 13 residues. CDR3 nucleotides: TGTGCCAGCAGCGGGAGCGGCACAGATACGCAGTATTTT. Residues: CASSGSGTDTQYF.

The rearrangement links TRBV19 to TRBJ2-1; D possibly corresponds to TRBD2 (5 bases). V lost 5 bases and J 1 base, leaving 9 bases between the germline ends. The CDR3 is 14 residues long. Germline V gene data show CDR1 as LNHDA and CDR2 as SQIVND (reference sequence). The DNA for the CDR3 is TGTGCCAGTAGTGCCCGAGGGTCCTACAATGAGCAGTTCTTC. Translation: CASSARGSYNEQFF. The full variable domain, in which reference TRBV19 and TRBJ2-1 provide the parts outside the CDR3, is DGGITQSPKYLFRKEGQNVTLSCEQNLNHDAMYWYRQDPGQGLRLIYYSQIVNDFQKGDIAEGYSVSREKKESFPLTVTSAQKNPTAFYLCASSARGSYNEQFFGPGTRLTVL.

CDR3 bases: TGCAGCGTTCTCCTAGGACAGGGAAGTGGCTACACCTTC. This codes for CSVLLGQGSGYTF. J is TRBJ1-2 and V is TRBV29-1; 8 bases agree with TRBD1. J was trimmed by 7 bases and V by 5 bases; bases with no gene match: 9. Germline assignment: CDR1 SQVTM and CDR2 ANQGSEA. The CDR3 extends over 13 amino acids.

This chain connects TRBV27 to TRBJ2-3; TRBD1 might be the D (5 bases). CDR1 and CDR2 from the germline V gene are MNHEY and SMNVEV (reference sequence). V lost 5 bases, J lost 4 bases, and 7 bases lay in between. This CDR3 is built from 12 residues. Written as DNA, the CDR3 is TGTGCCAGCAGTCCAGGGTCAGATACGCAGTATTTT. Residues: CASSPGSDTQYF.

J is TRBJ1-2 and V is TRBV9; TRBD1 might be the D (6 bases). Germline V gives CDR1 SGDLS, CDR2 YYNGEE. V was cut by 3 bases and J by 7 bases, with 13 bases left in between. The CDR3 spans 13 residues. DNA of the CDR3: TGTGCCAGCAGCGCCGAGGACAGTCGTGGCTACACCTTC. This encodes CASSAEDSRGYTF.

The CDR3 here is CAWSPPTSGSAGELFF. In nucleotides, the CDR3 is TGTGCCTGGAGTCCACCGACTAGCGGGAGCGCCGGGGAGCTGTTTTTT. This rearrangement joins TRBV30 to TRBJ2-2; 12 nucleotides align to TRBD2. This CDR3 is built from 16 residues. The V segment lost 2 bases and the J segment 6 bases; nucleotides outside the gene matches: 7. The germline CDR1 and CDR2 sequences are GTSNPN and SVGIG (reference sequence). Drawing the rest from reference TRBV30 and TRBJ2-2, the complete variable domain is SQTIHQWPATLVQPVGSPLSLECTVEGTSNPNLYWYRQAAGRGLQLLFYSVGIGQISSEVPQNLSASRPQDRQFILSSKKLLLSDSGFYLCAWSPPTSGSAGELFFGEGSRLTVL.

CDR3 sequence: CASSSGKQNEKLFF. The DNA for the CDR3 is TGTGCCAGCAGTTCAGGGAAACAGAATGAAAAACTGTTTTTT. The rearrangement uses TRBV28 and TRBJ1-4; TRBD1 might be the D (5 bases). The CDR3 sequence is 14 residues long. Trimming took off 4 bases at V and 5 bases at J, with 11 bases between the two ends. Germline loops: CDR1 MDHEN, CDR2 SYDVKM.

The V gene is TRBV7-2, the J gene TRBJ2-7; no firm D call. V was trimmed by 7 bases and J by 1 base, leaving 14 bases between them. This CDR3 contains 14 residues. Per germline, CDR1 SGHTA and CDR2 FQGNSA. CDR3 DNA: TGTGCCAGCAACTCCCCTCTCGCTTCCTACGAGCAGTACTTC. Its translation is CASNSPLASYEQYF.

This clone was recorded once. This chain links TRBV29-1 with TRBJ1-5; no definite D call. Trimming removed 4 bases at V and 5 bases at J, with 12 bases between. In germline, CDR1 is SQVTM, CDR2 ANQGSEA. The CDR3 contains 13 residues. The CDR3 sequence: CSVARDADQPQHF. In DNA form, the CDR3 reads TGCAGCGTTGCTCGGGATGCTGATCAGCCCCAGCATTTT. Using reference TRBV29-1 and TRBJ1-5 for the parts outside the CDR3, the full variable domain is SAVISQKPSRDICQRGTSLTIQCQVDSQVTMMFWYRQQPGQSLTLIATANQGSEATYESGFVIDKFPISRPNLTFSTLTVSNMSPEDSSIYLCSVARDADQPQHFGDGTRLSIL.

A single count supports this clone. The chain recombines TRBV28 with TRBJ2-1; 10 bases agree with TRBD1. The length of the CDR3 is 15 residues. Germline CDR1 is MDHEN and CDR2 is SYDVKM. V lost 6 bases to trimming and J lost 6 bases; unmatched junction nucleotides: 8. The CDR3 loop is CASSRQGAGSNEQFF. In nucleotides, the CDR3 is TGTGCCAGCAGCCGACAGGGGGCAGGGAGCAATGAGCAGTTCTTC.

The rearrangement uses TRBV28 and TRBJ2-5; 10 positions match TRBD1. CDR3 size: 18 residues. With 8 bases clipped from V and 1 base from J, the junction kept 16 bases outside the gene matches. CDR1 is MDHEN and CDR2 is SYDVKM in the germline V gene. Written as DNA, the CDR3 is TGTGCCAGCCACCGTGGGAGACAGGGGGCGATACGCCAAGAGACCCAGTACTTC. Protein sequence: CASHRGRQGAIRQETQYF.

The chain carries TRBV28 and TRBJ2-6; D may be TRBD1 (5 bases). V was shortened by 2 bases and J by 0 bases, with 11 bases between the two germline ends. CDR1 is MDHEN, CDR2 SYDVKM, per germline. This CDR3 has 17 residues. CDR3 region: CASSLRGFSSGANVLTF. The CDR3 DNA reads TGTGCCAGCAGTTTAAGGGGCTTTAGCTCTGGGGCCAACGTCCTGACTTTC.

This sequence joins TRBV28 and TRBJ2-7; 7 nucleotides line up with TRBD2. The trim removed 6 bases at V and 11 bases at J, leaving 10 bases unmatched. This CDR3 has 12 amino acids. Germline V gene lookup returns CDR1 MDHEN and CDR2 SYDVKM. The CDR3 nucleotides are TGTGCCAGCAGGTTCTGGGGGGGGGTGAAGTACTTC. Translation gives CASRFWGGVKYF.

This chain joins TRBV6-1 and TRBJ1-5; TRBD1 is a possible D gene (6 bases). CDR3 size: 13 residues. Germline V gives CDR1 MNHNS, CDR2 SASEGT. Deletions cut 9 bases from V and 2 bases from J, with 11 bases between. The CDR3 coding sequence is TGTGCCAGTCACAGGGACGGCAATCAGCCCCAGCATTTT. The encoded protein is CASHRDGNQPQHF.

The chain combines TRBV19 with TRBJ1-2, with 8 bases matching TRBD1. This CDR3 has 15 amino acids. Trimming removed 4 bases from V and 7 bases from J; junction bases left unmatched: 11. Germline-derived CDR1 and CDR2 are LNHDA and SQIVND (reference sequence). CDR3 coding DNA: TGTGCCAGTAGTACGCAGATCCGGGACAGGTCTGGCTACACCTTC. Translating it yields CASSTQIRDRSGYTF.

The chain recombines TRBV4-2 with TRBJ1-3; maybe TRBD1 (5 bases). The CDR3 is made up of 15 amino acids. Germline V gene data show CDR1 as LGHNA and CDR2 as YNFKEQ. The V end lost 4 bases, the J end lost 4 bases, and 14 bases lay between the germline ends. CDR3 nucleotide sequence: TGTGCCAGCAGCCCAGAGCTTTACAGGGGAAACACCATATATTTT. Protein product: CASSPELYRGNTIYF.

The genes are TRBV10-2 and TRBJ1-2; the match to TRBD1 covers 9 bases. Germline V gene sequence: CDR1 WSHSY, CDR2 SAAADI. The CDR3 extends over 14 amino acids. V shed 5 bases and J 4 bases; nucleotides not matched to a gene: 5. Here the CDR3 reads CASSRQGGVYGYTF. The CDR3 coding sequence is TGCGCCAGCAGTCGACAGGGGGGAGTCTATGGCTACACCTTC.

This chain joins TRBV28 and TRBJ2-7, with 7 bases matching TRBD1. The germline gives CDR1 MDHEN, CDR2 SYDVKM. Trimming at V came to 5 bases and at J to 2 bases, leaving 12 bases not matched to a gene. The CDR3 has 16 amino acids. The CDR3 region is CASSPLPGTATYEQYF. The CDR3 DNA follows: TGTGCCAGCAGTCCCCTCCCCGGGACAGCAACCTACGAGCAGTACTTC.

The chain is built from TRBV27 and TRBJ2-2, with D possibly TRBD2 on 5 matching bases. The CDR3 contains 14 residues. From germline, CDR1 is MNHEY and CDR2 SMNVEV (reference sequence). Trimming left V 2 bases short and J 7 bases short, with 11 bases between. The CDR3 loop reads CASSLGLTIGELFF. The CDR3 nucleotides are TGTGCCAGCAGTTTAGGACTCACAATCGGGGAGCTGTTTTTT.

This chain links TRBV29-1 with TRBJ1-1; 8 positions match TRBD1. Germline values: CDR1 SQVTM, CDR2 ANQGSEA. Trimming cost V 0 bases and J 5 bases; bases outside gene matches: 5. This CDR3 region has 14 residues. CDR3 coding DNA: TGCAGCGTTGAAGATCAGGGGGCTCGGACTGAAGCTTTCTTT. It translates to CSVEDQGARTEAFF.

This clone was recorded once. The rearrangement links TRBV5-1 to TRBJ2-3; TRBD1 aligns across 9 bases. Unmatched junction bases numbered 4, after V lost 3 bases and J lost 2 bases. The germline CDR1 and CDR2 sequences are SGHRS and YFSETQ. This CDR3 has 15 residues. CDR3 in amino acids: CASSSTGGITDTQYF. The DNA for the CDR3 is TGCGCCAGCAGCTCGACAGGGGGGATCACAGATACGCAGTATTTT.

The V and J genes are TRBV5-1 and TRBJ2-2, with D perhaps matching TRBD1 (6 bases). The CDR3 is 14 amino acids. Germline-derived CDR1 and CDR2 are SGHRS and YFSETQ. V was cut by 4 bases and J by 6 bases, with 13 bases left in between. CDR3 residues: CASSPIQGSGELFF. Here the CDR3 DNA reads TGCGCCAGCAGCCCCATACAGGGCTCCGGGGAGCTGTTTTTT.

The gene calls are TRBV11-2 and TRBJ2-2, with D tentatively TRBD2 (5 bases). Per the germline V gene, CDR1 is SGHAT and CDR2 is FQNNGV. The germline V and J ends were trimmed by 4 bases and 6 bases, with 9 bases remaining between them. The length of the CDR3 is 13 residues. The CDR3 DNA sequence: TGTGCCAGCAGCTGGGAGTTTCCCGGGGAGCTGTTTTTT. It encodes CASSWEFPGELFF.

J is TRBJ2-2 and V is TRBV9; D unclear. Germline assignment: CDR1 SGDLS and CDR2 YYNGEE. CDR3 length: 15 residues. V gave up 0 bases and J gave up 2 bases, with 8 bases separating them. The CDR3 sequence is CASSVGSFNTGELFF. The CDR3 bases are TGTGCCAGCAGCGTAGGTTCCTTTAACACCGGGGAGCTGTTTTTT.

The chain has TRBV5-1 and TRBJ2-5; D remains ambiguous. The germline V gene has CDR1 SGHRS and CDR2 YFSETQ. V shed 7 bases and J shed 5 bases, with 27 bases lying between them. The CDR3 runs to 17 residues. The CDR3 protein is CASGAPSGASLPETQYF. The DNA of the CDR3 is TGCGCCAGCGGCGCCCCTTCCGGAGCGTCCCTCCCGGAGACCCAGTACTTC.

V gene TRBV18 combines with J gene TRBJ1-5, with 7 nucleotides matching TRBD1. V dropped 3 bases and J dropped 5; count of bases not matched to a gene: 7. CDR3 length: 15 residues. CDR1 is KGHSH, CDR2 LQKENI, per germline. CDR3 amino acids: CASSPRQGRDQPQHF. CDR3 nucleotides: TGTGCCAGCTCACCTAGACAGGGTCGGGATCAGCCCCAGCATTTT.

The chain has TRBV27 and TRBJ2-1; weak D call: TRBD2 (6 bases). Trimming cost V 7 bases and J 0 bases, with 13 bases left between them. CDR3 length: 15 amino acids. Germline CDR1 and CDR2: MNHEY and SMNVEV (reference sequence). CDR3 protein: CASKIAEGSYNEQFF. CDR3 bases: TGTGCCAGCAAAATAGCGGAAGGCTCCTACAATGAGCAGTTCTTC.